This is a list of T cell receptor beta chains from one sample in a study of T cells expressing NK-cell markers. TCRdb reprocessed the 5' RACE reads, with one entry per CDR3 protein and no DNA. The listing contains a few hundred thousand distinct CDR3 sequences. Material for sequencing was blood T cells: a sorted CD56 or NKG2C T cell subset, CD4+ or CD8+ T cells, or bulk PBMC T cells (not recorded which). The receptors come from a man between 18 and 35 years old in good health. CDR3s include the opening cysteine and the closing phenylalanine or tryptophan.

j_call v_call cdr3_aa
TRBJ2-5 TRBV6-5 CASSLLLAEGEETQYF
TRBJ1-2 TRBV27 CASSLKQPKVNYGYTF
TRBJ1-3 TRBV6-1 CASTIGNTIYF
TRBJ1-6 TRBV12-3/TRBV12-4 CASSTGDSNSPLHF
TRBJ1-1 TRBV6-2/TRBV6-3 CASSYTGLPVNTEAFF
TRBJ1-1 TRBV12-3/TRBV12-4 CASSLVLGPFEAFF
TRBJ2-1 TRBV28 CASSSLVLVGDSYNEQFF
TRBJ2-3 TRBV5-1 CASSPPDRAEQYF
TRBJ1-1 TRBV7-9 CASSLEFSGEAFF
TRBJ1-3 TRBV25-1 CASSSPGDRTIYF
TRBJ1-5 TRBV15 CATSRIRQEGVRQPQHF
TRBJ2-2 TRBV5-1 CASSLTPVGTGELFF
TRBJ2-3 TRBV11-3 CASSLEGLSAQYF
TRBJ2-3 TRBV20-1 CSAGRPDTQYF
TRBJ2-1 TRBV5-1 CASSSAGAGVLNEQFF
TRBJ2-2 TRBV3-1 CASSQVPSGNTGELFF
TRBJ2-5 TRBV24-1 CATSDSPTGTETQYF
TRBJ2-2 TRBV12-3/TRBV12-4 CASSPTGDGTGELFF
TRBJ2-3 TRBV12-3/TRBV12-4 CASSFSYSDTQYF
TRBJ2-7 TRBV6-5 CASSYRTEGYEQYF
TRBJ1-1 TRBV14 CASSTLAGTEAFF
TRBJ2-3 TRBV12-3/TRBV12-4 CASSFPPGGADTQYF
TRBJ2-3 TRBV24-1 CATSVSGGGADTQYF
TRBJ2-4 TRBV4-3 CASSLLTSGSYIQYF
TRBJ1-1 TRBV6-2/TRBV6-3 CASSYVQGPATEAFF
TRBJ2-2 TRBV4-2 CASSQQRELGTGELFF
TRBJ2-3 TRBV11-1 CASSFGMLFTDTQYF
TRBJ2-7 TRBV13 CASRRQGGSYEQYF
TRBJ2-2 TRBV7-9 CAGLWAGELFF
TRBJ2-2 TRBV14 CASSQEAGRTGELFF
TRBJ1-4 TRBV9 CASSPYSTNEKLFF
TRBJ1-1 TRBV7-9 CAGNRGLNTEAFF
TRBJ2-2 TRBV21-1 CASDHSGTGELFF
TRBJ2-4 TRBV5-1 CASSEQGPFAKNIQYF
TRBJ2-1 TRBV5-6 CASSLRTASYNEQFF
TRBJ2-5 TRBV27 CASSLGQPRSGETQYF
TRBJ2-7 TRBV7-8 CASSSGEVYEQYF
TRBJ2-3 TRBV12-3/TRBV12-4 CASSWLGSDTQYF
TRBJ2-1 TRBV5-6 CASSSRTSGEYNEQFF
TRBJ2-5 TRBV6-5 CASSYAIRGWGQETQYF
TRBJ1-1 TRBV3-1 CASSQVGGNTEAFF
TRBJ2-3 TRBV2 CASRASGTRTTDTQYF
TRBJ2-1 TRBV5-6 CASSQRGLAGENEQFF
TRBJ1-5 TRBV6-6 CASSPSGTGDRQPQHF
TRBJ2-3 TRBV5-1 CASSLGQGLADTQYF
TRBJ2-5 TRBV14 CASSPIPGQGSYF
TRBJ2-5 TRBV7-9 CASVQGLQETQYF
TRBJ2-3 TRBV5-1 CASSWGQSRDTQYF
TRBJ1-5 TRBV20-1 CSARWEDRQPQHF
TRBJ2-6 TRBV3-1 CASSQDRTGGTSGANVLTF
TRBJ2-7 TRBV6-1 CASSPPGTGRYEQYF
TRBJ2-1 TRBV14 CASSQDGAPEQFF
TRBJ1-2 TRBV29-1 CSGKINYGYTF
TRBJ2-5 TRBV29-1 CSIRGGIKETQYF
TRBJ2-7 TRBV2 CASSGTSGNSYEQYF
TRBJ2-1 TRBV10-3 CAISGLGTVSYNEQFF
TRBJ2-7 TRBV10-3 CAIKGDANSYEQYF
TRBJ1-1 TRBV6-5 CASSLPPGQIMNTEAFF
TRBJ1-3 TRBV6-5 CASSYSNGPPGNTIYF
TRBJ2-1 TRBV3-1 CASSPSWTSGRDYEQFF